This TCR beta chain is drawn from a study of vaccination effects on CD4 cells after COVID-19. Study results and limitations: Healthy vaccine recipients' vaccine-induced clones were almost all SARS-CoV-2 mono-reactive. Infection- and vaccine-induced clones contracted markedly late after vaccination.

The culture ran for approximately 11 days before CD4+ T cells were isolated. Two-dose vaccination with either BNT162b2 or mRNA-1273 was given to the participants. None of the vaccinated had previously contracted SARS-CoV-2, and their nucleocapsid antibodies tested negative. At days 3 and 7, half of the medium was exchanged for IL-2 medium. Note on this clone: Its specificity is unknown.

Repertoires were generated with immunoSEQ multiplex PCR, while TCRdb's copy carries only in-frame clones and drops some. The table records about 45,000 clones, approximately 70% of them present only once. The CDR3 has 13 residues. V was clipped by 3 bases and J by 7 bases; unmatched bases: 6. Germline V gives CDR1 SGHRS, CDR2 YFSETQ. The sequenced sample was CD4+ T cells from PBMCs cultured without peptide, obtained after COVID-19 vaccination. This TCR came from a human donor who received a COVID-19 vaccine. This chain uses TRBV5-1 with TRBJ2-7; 8 bases agree with TRBD1. The CDR3 DNA reads as TGCGCCAGCAGCTCGGACAGGGCCCGGGAGCAGTACTTC. Translated: CASSSDRAREQYF.